Listed below are T cell receptor beta chains from one sample, sequenced in a study of blood T cell repertoires in COVID-19. Method: immunoSEQ multiplex PCR; TCRdb's copy keeps in-frame clones and lacks some. The sample yields about 330,000 clones, more than 90% seen once. Sequenced material: PBMCs or T cells enriched from blood (not recorded which). The receptors derive from a woman aged 30 to 39 who had recovered from COVID-19. The CDR3 runs from the conserved cysteine through the conserved F or W. The D gene is left open where the match is weak. Part of the rows lack a size; the others show once, few, many or a class for expanded clones.

v_call,d_call,j_call,clone_size,cdr3_nt,cdr3_aa
TRBV15,NA,TRBJ1-1,NA,TGTGCCACCAGCACGACACTGAACACTGAAGCTTTCTTT,CATSTTLNTEAFF
TRBV20-1,NA,TRBJ1-1,NA,TGCAGTGCTAGTCGAGAAGTTAACACTGAAGCTTTCTTT,CSASREVNTEAFF
TRBV2,NA,TRBJ1-2,NA,TGTGCCAGCAGTGATTACACGGGGGGGGTGAATGGCTACACCTTC,CASSDYTGGVNGYTF
TRBV6-5,TRBD1,TRBJ1-5,NA,TGTGCCAGCAGTTACTCGCGACAGGGGAGGCAGCCCCAGCATTTT,CASSYSRQGRQPQHF
TRBV27,TRBD2,TRBJ2-5,NA,TGTGCCAGCAGTGCCAGACTAGCGAGGGATCGGTATAAGGAGACCCAGTACTTC,CASSARLARDRYKETQYF
TRBV7-9,TRBD1,TRBJ1-2,NA,TGTGCCAGCAGCTTATCCCAGGGGGATGGCTACACCTTC,CASSLSQGDGYTF
TRBV5-4,NA,TRBJ2-2,NA,TGTGCCAGCAGCGGGACAATCTCGTCTGACACCGGGGAGCTGTTTTTT,CASSGTISSDTGELFF
TRBV7-6,NA,TRBJ2-1,NA,TGTGCCAGCAGCTCGACTCTGGGACAATACAATGAGCAGTTCTTC,CASSSTLGQYNEQFF
TRBV3-1/TRBV3-2,TRBD1,TRBJ1-6,NA,TGTGCCAGCAGCCAAGACCGACAGGGTTATTCACCCCTCCACTTT,CASSQDRQGYSPLHF
TRBV4-3,NA,TRBJ2-2,NA,TGCGCCAGCAGCCAAGGCAGGAACACCGGGGAGCTGTTTTTT,CASSQGRNTGELFF
TRBV30,NA,TRBJ1-6,NA,TGTGCCTGGAGTGGAATGGGCTTAAGGAATTCACCCCTCCACTTT,CAWSGMGLRNSPLHF
TRBV5-5,TRBD1,TRBJ2-3,NA,TGTGCCAGCAGCTTGGGGCCAGGAGGGACAGGTGCGCAGTATTTT,CASSLGPGGTGAQYF
TRBV11-2,TRBD1,TRBJ2-1,once,TGTGCCAGCAGCTCCGACCCCCGGGACAGGGGGTATGAGCAGTTCTTC,CASSSDPRDRGYEQFF
TRBV7-9,TRBD1,TRBJ1-4,NA,TGTGCCAGCAGCACAGGGGGCGATGTAGATGAAAAACTGTTTTTT,CASSTGGDVDEKLFF
TRBV28,TRBD1,TRBJ1-6,NA,TGTGCCAGCAGTGGAGGACAGGGGATCAGTTCACCCCTCCACTTT,CASSGGQGISSPLHF
TRBV21-1,NA,TRBJ2-7,once,TGTGCCAGCAGCAAACGGGGACAGTGCAGCGAGCAGTACTTC,CASSKRGQCSEQYF
TRBV7-8,TRBD2,TRBJ2-1,NA,TGTGCCAGCAGCTTAAGGGGGCTAGCGGGGACCTACAATGAGCAGTTCTTC,CASSLRGLAGTYNEQFF
TRBV29-1,NA,TRBJ2-3,NA,TGCAGCGTTGAACTGACTGCCACAGATACGCAGTATTTT,CSVELTATDTQYF
TRBV4-2,NA,TRBJ2-6,NA,TGTGCCAGCAGCCAAGACGAGGGGGCCAACGTCCTGACTTTC,CASSQDEGANVLTF
TRBV4-1,NA,TRBJ2-3,few,TGCGCCAGCAGCCAAGTGACAGCAGATACGCAGTATTTT,CASSQVTADTQYF
TRBV12-3/TRBV12-4,TRBD1,TRBJ2-5,NA,TGTGCCAGCGGACAGGGGGGGGAAGAGACCCAGTACTTC,CASGQGGEETQYF
TRBV7-9,TRBD1,TRBJ1-5,NA,TGTGCTTCGGACAGGGGCGATCAGCCCCAGCATTTT,CASDRGDQPQHF
TRBV5-8,NA,TRBJ1-5,NA,TGTGCCAGCAGTCGGACAAGGCGTAATCAGCCCCAGCATTTT,CASSRTRRNQPQHF
TRBV4-1,TRBD1,TRBJ1-6,NA,TGCGCCAGCAGCCCCGGACAGGATGCACCCCTCCACTTT,CASSPGQDAPLHF
TRBV25-1,NA,TRBJ2-7,NA,TGTGCCAGCAGTGTTTGGAGGGAAAGGACCTACGAGCAGTACTTC,CASSVWRERTYEQYF
TRBV2,TRBD1,TRBJ1-4,NA,TGTGCCAGCAGTGATGACAGGGGACATGAAAAACTGTTTTTT,CASSDDRGHEKLFF
TRBV6-6,TRBD2,TRBJ2-3,NA,TGTGCCAGCAGCGGACTAGCGGGCACAGATACGCAGTATTTT,CASSGLAGTDTQYF
TRBV10-3,TRBD1,TRBJ1-1,NA,TGTGCCATCAGTAAGGGGGCGCCGGAAGCTTTCTTT,CAISKGAPEAFF
TRBV28,NA,TRBJ1-2,NA,TGTGCCAGCAGGACCGGGGTTTGGGGCTACACCTTC,CASRTGVWGYTF
TRBV4-1,TRBD1,TRBJ1-5,NA,TGCGCCAGCAGCCCCATCGACAGGGACGGTCAGCCCCAGCATTTT,CASSPIDRDGQPQHF
TRBV10-3,NA,TRBJ2-1,NA,TGTGCCATCAGTGAGGGGGGCCGATCTAATGAGCAGTTCTTC,CAISEGGRSNEQFF
TRBV3-1/TRBV3-2,TRBD2,TRBJ2-7,NA,TGTGCCAGCAGCCACAGCGGGACTAGCGGCTCCTACGAGCAGTACTTC,CASSHSGTSGSYEQYF
TRBV2,NA,TRBJ1-1,NA,TGTGCCAGCAGTCTAACGAACACTGAAGCTTTCTTT,CASSLTNTEAFF
TRBV4-1,NA,TRBJ2-1,NA,TGCGCCAGCAGCCGAACAGGGAGCCCCTACAATGAGCAGTTCTTC,CASSRTGSPYNEQFF
TRBV28,NA,TRBJ1-2,NA,TGTGCCAGCAGTTCGGGTTGGAGCTACACCTTC,CASSSGWSYTF
TRBV4-1,NA,TRBJ2-2,NA,TGCGCCAGCAGCCAAGTGGTCGGGGGGCCGGGCGGGGAGCTGTTTTTT,CASSQVVGGPGGELFF
TRBV4-2,NA,TRBJ2-1,NA,TGTGCCAGCAGCCAAGAGCTAGCCCATGAGCAGTTCTTC,CASSQELAHEQFF
TRBV28,TRBD2,TRBJ2-2,NA,TGTGCCAGCAGTTTTGGGGGGGAATACACCGGGGAGCTGTTTTTT,CASSFGGEYTGELFF
TRBV28,TRBD2,TRBJ2-7,NA,TGTGCCAGCAGTTCGGGCGGGAGCTCCTACGAGCAGTACTTC,CASSSGGSSYEQYF
TRBV4-3,TRBD2,TRBJ2-2,NA,TGCGCCAGCAGCCCTAGCGGGACGAACACCGGGGAGCTGTTTTTT,CASSPSGTNTGELFF
TRBV7-2,NA,TRBJ2-6,NA,TGTGCCAGCAGAGCGGCCCGGGCCAACGTCCTGACTTTC,CASRAARANVLTF
TRBV19,NA,TRBJ1-2,NA,TGTGCCTCCACGGGCGGACGGGGTGGATATGGCTACACCTTC,CASTGGRGGYGYTF
TRBV7-9,NA,TRBJ1-1,NA,TGTGCCAGCAGCTTAGCCCAGACAGGTTCGAACACTGAAGCTTTCTTT,CASSLAQTGSNTEAFF
TRBV4-2,TRBD2,TRBJ2-1,NA,TGTGCCAGCAGCCTTCGAGCGGGGGCTGGTAATGAGCAGTTCTTC,CASSLRAGAGNEQFF
TRBV4-2,TRBD1,TRBJ1-1,NA,TGTGCCAGCAGAGCCGGACAGGGGAAGGGCACTGAAGCTTTCTTT,CASRAGQGKGTEAFF
TRBV9,TRBD2,TRBJ2-1,once,TGTGCCAGCAGCGGCGGGAGGTTGAATGAGCAGTTCTTC,CASSGGRLNEQFF
TRBV7-2,TRBD2,TRBJ2-7,NA,TGTGCCAGCAGCTCGGCTAGCGGCCACTACGAGCAGTACTTC,CASSSASGHYEQYF
TRBV6-5,NA,TRBJ2-7,NA,TGTGCCAGCAGTTCGATTCCAGGGGCGAATTCCTACGAGCAGTACTTC,CASSSIPGANSYEQYF
TRBV28,NA,TRBJ2-7,NA,TGTGCCAGCAGCCCCCATGGGCAGGTTGGGGAGCAGTACTTC,CASSPHGQVGEQYF
TRBV6-5,NA,TRBJ1-4,NA,TGTGCCAGCAGTACAGGAGACTCCGGCGAAAAACTGTTTTTT,CASSTGDSGEKLFF
TRBV7-3,NA,TRBJ2-7,NA,TGTGCCAGCAGCTTAGGAGCAGCTGGCGAGCAGTACTTC,CASSLGAAGEQYF
TRBV11-2,NA,TRBJ2-7,NA,TGTGCCAGCACCGACATCAGGGCCTTTGCTTTCCATCGCTACGAGCAGTACTTC,CASTDIRAFAFHRYEQYF